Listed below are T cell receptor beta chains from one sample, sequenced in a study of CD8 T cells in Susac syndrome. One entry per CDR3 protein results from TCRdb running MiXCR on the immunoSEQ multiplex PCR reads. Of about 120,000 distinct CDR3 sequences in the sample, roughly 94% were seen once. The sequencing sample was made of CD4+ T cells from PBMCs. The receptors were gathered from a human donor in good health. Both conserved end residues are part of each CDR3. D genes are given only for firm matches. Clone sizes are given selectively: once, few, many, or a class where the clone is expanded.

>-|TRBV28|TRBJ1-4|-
TGTGCCAGCAGACCGGGCCCCGGACGGGAAAAACTGTTTTTT
CASRPGPGREKLFF
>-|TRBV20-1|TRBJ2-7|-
TGCAGTGCTAGAGATCTTGGGGCATTCCCCTACGAGCAGTACTTC
CSARDLGAFPYEQYF
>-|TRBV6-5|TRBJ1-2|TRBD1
TGTGCCAGCAGTATCCGGGGGACAGGGAATGGCTACACCTTC
CASSIRGTGNGYTF
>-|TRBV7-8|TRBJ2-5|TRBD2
TGTGCCAGCCGAAGCCGGTGGGAGGGCGGAGAGACCCAGTACTTC
CASRSRWEGGETQYF
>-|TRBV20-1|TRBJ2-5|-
TGCAGTGCTAGAGTTGTAGCCCAAGAGACCCAGTACTTC
CSARVVAQETQYF
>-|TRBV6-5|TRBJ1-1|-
TGTGCCAGCAGTTACTCAGCAGCCATGAACACTGAAGCTTTCTTT
CASSYSAAMNTEAFF
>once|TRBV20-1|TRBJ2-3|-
TGCAGTGCTAGAGTCCTGGACTTATACTTCACAGATACGCAGTATTTT
CSARVLDLYFTDTQYF
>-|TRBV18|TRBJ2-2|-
TGTGCCAGCTCAAGGGGGAACACCGGGGAGCTGTTTTTT
CASSRGNTGELFF
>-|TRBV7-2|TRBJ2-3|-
TGTGCCACCAGAGGGAGCGCAGATACGCAGTATTTT
CATRGSADTQYF
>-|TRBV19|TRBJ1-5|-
TGTGCCAGTAGTATAGAAAGGGGTAGGCAGCCCCAGCATTTT
CASSIERGRQPQHF
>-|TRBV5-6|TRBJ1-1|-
TGTGCCAGCAGCTTTGAGATCGTGAACACTGAAGCTTTCTTT
CASSFEIVNTEAFF
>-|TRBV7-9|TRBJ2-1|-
TGTGCCAGCAGCCCCCCCGGACTGTCCCCCGATTACAATGAGCAGTTCTTC
CASSPPGLSPDYNEQFF
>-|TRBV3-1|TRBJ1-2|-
TGTGCCAGCAGCCAGTCCCCCGGCCCTCTTGGAGGCTACACCTTC
CASSQSPGPLGGYTF
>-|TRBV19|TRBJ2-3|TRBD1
TGTGCCAGTCAGATGACAGGGGTACCTACAGATACGCAGTATTTT
CASQMTGVPTDTQYF
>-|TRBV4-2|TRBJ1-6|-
TGTGCCAGCAGCCCCGGGACACCCTTCGGAAATTCACCCCTCCACTTT
CASSPGTPFGNSPLHF
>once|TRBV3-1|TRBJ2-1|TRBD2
TGTGCCAGCACCCGGACTAGTTCCTACAATGAGCAGTTCTTC
CASTRTSSYNEQFF
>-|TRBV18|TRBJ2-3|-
TGTGCCAGCTCACCGCCCGGGACTTCCCATACGCAGTATTTT
CASSPPGTSHTQYF
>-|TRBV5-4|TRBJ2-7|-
TGTGCCAGCAGCTTGGCCGATGAGCAGTACTTC
CASSLADEQYF
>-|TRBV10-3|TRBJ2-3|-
TGTGCCATCAGTGATCCCCGTTCCGATACGCAGTATTTT
CAISDPRSDTQYF
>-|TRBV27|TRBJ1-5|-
TGTGCCAGCAGTTTATTCGGGGGCAGGGACCCGGTCGGCGATCAGCCCCAGCATTTT
CASSLFGGRDPVGDQPQHF
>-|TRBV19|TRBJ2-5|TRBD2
TGTGCCAGTAGTATGAACGGGAGGTGGGAGACCCAGTACTTC
CASSMNGRWETQYF
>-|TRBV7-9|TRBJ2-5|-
TGTGCCAGCAGCTGGGGGAGTGGCCAAGAGACCCAGTACTTC
CASSWGSGQETQYF
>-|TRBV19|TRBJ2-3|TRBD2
TGTGCCAGTAGCGACGGACTAGCGGGACGCACAGATACGCAGTATTTT
CASSDGLAGRTDTQYF
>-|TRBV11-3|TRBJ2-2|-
TGTGCCAGCAGCCCCGGGGAGAATGGGGAGCTGTTTTTT
CASSPGENGELFF
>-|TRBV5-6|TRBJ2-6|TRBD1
TGTGCCAGCAGCTCCGACAGGGACCCATCTGGGGCCAACGTCCTGACTTTC
CASSSDRDPSGANVLTF
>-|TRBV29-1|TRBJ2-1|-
TGCAGCGTAGTTCAACAGGACACTTCCTACAATGAGCAGTTCTTC
CSVVQQDTSYNEQFF
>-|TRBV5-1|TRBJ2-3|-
TGCGCCAGCAGCTTGGCCCGTCCGTCAGATACGCAGTATTTT
CASSLARPSDTQYF
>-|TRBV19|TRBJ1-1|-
TGTGCCAGTAGTATTGAGGTGAGCACTGAAGCTTTCTTT
CASSIEVSTEAFF
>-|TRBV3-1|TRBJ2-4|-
TGTGCCAGCAGCCAAGATTTACACATTCAGTACTTC
CASSQDLHIQYF
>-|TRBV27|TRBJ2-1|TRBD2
TGTGCCAGCAGTTTACGAGCGGGAGGTCCTCCCCAGTTCTTC
CASSLRAGGPPQFF